What follows describes a single TCR beta chain. This clone was found a few times. Its specific antigen is unknown. No base quality information exists; no much larger clone differs at one position. The data were obtained in a study of blood T cell repertoires in COVID-19 (dated by TCRdb to 2019 to 2021). General notes on the study: Samples from collaborators originated in the United States, Italy and Spain and spanned both the acute and convalescent phases of COVID-19. The material from the prospective study consisted of cDNA or gDNA derived from T cells, B-cell-depleted T cells, or PBMCs. The dataset comprised deeply sampled blood TCRbeta repertoires from subjects exposed to, actively infected with, or recovered from COVID-19. The repertoires were released in a freely available public database intended as a resource for research on the immune response to SARS-CoV-2. Samples came from the ongoing ImmuneRACE study (first 160 participants) plus 1,254 subjects from 6 global collaborators. A de-identified subject ID, COVID-19 status, age in years and sex were almost always included in the sample metadata. Where available, HLA class I and class II types were taken from metadata supplied by the sample provider and were not determined by assay-based typing. What the research found in general, with its limitations: How much clinical and demographic metadata was included differed by source and by participant, and the metadata was provided uncurated.

Enrolling through a virtual design, the prospective study's participants ranged in age from roughly 18 to 89 years and lived across 24 United States geographic areas. In the prospective study, cohorts were assigned on the basis of participant-reported clinical history obtained from a screening survey and a study questionnaire. Recovered participants in ImmuneRACE Cohort 3 were defined as having two consecutive negative NP/OP PCR tests, clearance from a healthcare professional, or resolution of symptoms. Each participant in the prospective study had whole blood, serum and a nasopharyngeal or oropharyngeal swab collected by mobile phlebotomists. Over a 2-month period, participants in the prospective study had the option of providing additional blood draws and questionnaires. Before DNA extraction, blood samples from the prospective study were shipped at room temperature or frozen. Sequences SGHVS (CDR1) and FQNEAQ (CDR2) are obtained from the germline V gene. The CDR3 starts with the cysteine, ends with the phenylalanine, and has 15 residues. The read is trimmed to its CDR3 DNA, 45 bases read in frame from base 1. V sheds 1 base and J sheds 5 bases, leaving 14 bases between their ends.

TCRbeta CDR3 regions were amplified from genomic DNA by means of the immunoSEQ Assay, a bias-controlled multiplex PCR. From the authors' description of their analysis: Within the assay, amplification of reference gene primers was used to estimate how many nucleated cells each sample contained. Sequence reads were collapsed and filtered to measure the absolute abundance of every unique TCRbeta CDR3 rearrangement. For each sample, productive Simpson clonality was calculated as the square root of Simpson's diversity index over productive rearrangements. TCRdb limited this immuneACCESS table to in-frame rearrangements with V and J called. A share of clones is missing; checked studies link under half to unresolved V genes, and the rest is unexplained. V and J calls and clone size come straight from that table; D and trimming were deduced from the DNA. The table for this sample lists approximately 300,000 clones; 85% to 90% of them were counted only once. The ten biggest clones cover about 10% of the sample.

The rearranged chain carries TRBV7-8 and TRBJ1-1, and perhaps TRBD1 as D gene, on 5 matching bases. The TCR sequence derives from a woman younger than 30 who had recovered from COVID-19. The sequenced sample was PBMCs or T cells enriched from blood (not recorded which). The encoded CDR3 is CASSLERAGRTEAFF. Here is the DNA: TGTGCCAGCAGCTTAGAAAGAGCAGGGCGGACTGAAGCTTTCTTT.